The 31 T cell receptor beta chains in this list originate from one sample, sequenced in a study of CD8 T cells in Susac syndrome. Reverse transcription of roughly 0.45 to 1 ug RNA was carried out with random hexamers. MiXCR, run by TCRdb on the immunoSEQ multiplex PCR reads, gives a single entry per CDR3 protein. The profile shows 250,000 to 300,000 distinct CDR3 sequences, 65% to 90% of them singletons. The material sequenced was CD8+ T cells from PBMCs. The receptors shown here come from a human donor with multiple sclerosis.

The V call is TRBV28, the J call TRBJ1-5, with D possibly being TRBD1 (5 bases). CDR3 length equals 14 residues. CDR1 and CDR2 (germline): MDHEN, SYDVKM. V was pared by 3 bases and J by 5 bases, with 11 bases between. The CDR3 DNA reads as TGTGCCAGCAGTTTGAAGGGGACCGATCAGCCCCAGCATTTT. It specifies CASSLKGTDQPQHF.

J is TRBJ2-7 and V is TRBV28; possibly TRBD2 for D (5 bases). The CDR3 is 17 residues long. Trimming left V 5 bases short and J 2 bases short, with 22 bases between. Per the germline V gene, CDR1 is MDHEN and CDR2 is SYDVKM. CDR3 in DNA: TGTGCCAGCAGTGAACGATTGAACTCCCGGGATGCCTACGAGCAGTACTTC. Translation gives CASSERLNSRDAYEQYF.

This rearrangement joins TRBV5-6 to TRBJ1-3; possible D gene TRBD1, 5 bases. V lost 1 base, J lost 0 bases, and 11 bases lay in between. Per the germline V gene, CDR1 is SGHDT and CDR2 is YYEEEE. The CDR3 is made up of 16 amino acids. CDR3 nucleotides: TGTGCCAGCAGCTTGTGGGGGGTTAGCTCTGGAAACACCATATATTTT. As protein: CASSLWGVSSGNTIYF.

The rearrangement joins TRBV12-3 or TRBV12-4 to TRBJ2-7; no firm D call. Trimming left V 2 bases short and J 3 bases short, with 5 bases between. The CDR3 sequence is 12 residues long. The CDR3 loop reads CASSLFGYEQYF. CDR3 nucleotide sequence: TGTGCCAGCAGTTTATTCGGCTACGAGCAGTACTTC.

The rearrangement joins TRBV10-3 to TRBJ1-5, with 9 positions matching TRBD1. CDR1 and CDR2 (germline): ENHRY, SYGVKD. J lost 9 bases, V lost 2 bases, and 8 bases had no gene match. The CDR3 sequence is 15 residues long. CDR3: CAISEEGTGTWPQHF. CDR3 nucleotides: TGTGCCATCAGTGAGGAGGGGACAGGGACTTGGCCCCAGCATTTT.

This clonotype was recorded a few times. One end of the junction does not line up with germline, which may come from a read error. CDR3 sequence reads: CASSQDKGFGQGRKGYTF. The DNA of the CDR3 is TGCGCCAGCAGCCAAGATAAGGGGTTTGGACAGGGGAGGAAGGGCTACACTTTC. The V and J genes are TRBV4-3 and TRBJ1-2; 9 bases match TRBD1. The CDR3 loop spans 18 amino acids. CDR1 and CDR2 from the germline V gene are LGHNA and YSLEER.

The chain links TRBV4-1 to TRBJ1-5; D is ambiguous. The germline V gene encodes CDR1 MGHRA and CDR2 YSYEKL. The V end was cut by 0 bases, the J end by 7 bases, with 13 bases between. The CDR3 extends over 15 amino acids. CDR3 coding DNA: TGCGCCAGCAGCCAAGATCGGCTTAGAGGGCAGCCCCAGCATTTT. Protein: CASSQDRLRGQPQHF.

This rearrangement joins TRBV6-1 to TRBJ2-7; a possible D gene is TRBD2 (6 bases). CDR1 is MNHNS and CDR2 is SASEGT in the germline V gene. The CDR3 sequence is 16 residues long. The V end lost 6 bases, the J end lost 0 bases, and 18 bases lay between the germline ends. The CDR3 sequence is CASSAGLRGNSYEQYF. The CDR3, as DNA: TGTGCCAGCAGCGCCGGATTGCGGGGCAACTCCTACGAGCAGTACTTC.

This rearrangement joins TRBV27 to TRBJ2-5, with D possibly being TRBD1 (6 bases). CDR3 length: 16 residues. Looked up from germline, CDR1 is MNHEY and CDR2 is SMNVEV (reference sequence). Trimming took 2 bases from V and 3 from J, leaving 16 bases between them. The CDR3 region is CASSLEKNAGEETQYF. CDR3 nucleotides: TGTGCCAGCAGTTTAGAAAAGAACGCAGGGGAAGAGACCCAGTACTTC.

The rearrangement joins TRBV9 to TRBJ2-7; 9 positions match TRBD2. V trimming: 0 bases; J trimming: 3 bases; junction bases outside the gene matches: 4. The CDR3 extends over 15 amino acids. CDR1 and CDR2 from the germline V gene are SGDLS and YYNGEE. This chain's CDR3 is CASSVASGILYEQYF. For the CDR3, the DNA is TGTGCCAGCAGCGTAGCTAGCGGGATTCTCTACGAGCAGTACTTC.

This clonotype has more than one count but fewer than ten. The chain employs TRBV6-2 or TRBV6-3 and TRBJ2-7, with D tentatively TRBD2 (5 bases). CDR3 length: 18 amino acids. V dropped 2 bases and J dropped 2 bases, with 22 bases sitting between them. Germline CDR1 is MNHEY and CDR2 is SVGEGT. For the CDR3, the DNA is TGTGCCAGCAGTTACACCCGCCGGTCTGGGTCGAGGGCCTACGAGCAGTACTTC. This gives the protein CASSYTRRSGSRAYEQYF.

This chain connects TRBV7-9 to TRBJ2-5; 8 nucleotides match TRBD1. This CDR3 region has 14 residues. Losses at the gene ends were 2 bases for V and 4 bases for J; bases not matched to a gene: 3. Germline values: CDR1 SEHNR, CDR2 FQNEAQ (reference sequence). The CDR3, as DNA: TGTGCCAGCAGCTTAAGTGGGACAGGAGAGACCCAGTACTTC. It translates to CASSLSGTGETQYF. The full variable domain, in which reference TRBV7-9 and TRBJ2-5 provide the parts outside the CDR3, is DTGVSQNPRHKITKRGQNVTFRCDPISEHNRLYWYRQTLGQGPEFLTYFQNEAQLEKSRLLSDRFSAERPKGSFSTLEIQRTEQGDSAMYLCASSLSGTGETQYFGPGTRLLVL.

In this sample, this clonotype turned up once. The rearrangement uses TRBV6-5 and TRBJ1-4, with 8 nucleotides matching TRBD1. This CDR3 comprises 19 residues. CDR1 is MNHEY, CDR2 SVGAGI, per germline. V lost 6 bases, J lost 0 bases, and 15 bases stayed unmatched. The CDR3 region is CASRLNPNQGAATNEKLFF. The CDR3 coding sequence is TGTGCCAGCAGGTTAAACCCAAACCAGGGGGCTGCAACTAATGAAAAACTGTTTTTT.

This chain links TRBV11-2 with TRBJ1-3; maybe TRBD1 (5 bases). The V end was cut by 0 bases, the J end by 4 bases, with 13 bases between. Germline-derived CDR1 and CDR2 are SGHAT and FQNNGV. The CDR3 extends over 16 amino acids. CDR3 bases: TGTGCCAGCAGCTTAGATCCAAGGGGAACGGGAAACACCATATATTTT. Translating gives CASSLDPRGTGNTIYF.

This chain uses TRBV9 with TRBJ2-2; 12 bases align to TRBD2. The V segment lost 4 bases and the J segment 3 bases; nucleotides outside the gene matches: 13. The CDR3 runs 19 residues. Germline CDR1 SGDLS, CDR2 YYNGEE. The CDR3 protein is CASSITVITSGRYTGELFF. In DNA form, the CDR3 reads TGTGCCAGCAGCATAACTGTTATTACTAGCGGGAGGTACACCGGGGAGCTGTTTTTT.

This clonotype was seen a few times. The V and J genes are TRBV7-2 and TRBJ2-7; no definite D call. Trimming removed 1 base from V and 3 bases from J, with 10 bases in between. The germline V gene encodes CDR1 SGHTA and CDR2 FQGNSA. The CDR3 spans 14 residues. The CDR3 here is CASSLGAANYEQYF. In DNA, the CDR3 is TGTGCCAGCAGCTTAGGCGCGGCAAACTACGAGCAGTACTTC.

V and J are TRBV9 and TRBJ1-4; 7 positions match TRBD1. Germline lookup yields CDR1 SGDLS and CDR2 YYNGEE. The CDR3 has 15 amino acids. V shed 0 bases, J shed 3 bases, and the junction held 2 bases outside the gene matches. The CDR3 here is CASSVAGTANEKLFF. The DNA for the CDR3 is TGTGCCAGCAGCGTAGCGGGGACAGCTAATGAAAAACTGTTTTTT. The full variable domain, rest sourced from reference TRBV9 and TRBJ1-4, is DSGVTQTPKHLITATGQRVTLRCSPRSGDLSVYWYQQSLDQGLQFLIQYYNGEERAKGNILERFSAQQFPDLHSELNLSSLELGDSALYFCASSVAGTANEKLFFGSGTQLSVL.

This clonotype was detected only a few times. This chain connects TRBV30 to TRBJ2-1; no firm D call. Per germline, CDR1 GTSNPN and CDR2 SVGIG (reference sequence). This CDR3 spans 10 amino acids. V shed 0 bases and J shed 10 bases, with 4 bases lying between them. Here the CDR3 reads CAWSVGEQFF. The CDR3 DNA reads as TGTGCCTGGAGTGTCGGGGAGCAGTTCTTC.

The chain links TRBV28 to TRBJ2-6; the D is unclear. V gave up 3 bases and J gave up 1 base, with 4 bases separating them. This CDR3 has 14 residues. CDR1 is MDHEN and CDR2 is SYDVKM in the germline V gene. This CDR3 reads CASSFSSGANVLTF. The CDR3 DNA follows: TGTGCCAGCAGTTTCAGTTCTGGGGCCAACGTCCTGACTTTC.

CDR3 bases: TGTGCCAGCAGCCTTCGGGGGGCTTTCTCCTACGAGCAGTACTTC. Protein product: CASSLRGAFSYEQYF. The V gene is TRBV28, the J gene TRBJ2-7; tentatively, D is TRBD2 (7 bases). CDR1 and CDR2 from the germline V gene are MDHEN and SYDVKM. The CDR3 extends over 15 amino acids. The ends were cut back, 6 bases at V and 0 bases at J, with 15 bases in the middle.

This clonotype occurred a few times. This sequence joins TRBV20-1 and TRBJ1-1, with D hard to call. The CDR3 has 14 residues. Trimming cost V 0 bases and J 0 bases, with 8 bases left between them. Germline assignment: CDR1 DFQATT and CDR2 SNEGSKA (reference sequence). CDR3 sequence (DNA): TGCAGTGCTAGAGATAGGCCGATGAACACTGAAGCTTTCTTT. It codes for CSARDRPMNTEAFF.

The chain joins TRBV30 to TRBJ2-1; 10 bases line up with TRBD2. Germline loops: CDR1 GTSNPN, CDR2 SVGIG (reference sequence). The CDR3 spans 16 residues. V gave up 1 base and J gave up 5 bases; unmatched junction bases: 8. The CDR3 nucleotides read TGTGCCTGGAGTGCCGGACTAGCGGTCATTCACAATGAGCAGTTCTTC. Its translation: CAWSAGLAVIHNEQFF.

The CDR3 DNA is TGTGCCAGCAGCCAAGGCTGGCTGCAGCCCCAGCATTTT. Its translation is CASSQGWLQPQHF. The rearrangement uses TRBV3-1 and TRBJ1-5; no definite D call. V was pared by 1 base and J by 7 bases, with 8 bases between. Looked up from germline, CDR1 is LGHDT and CDR2 is YNNKEL (reference sequence). CDR3 length: 13 residues.

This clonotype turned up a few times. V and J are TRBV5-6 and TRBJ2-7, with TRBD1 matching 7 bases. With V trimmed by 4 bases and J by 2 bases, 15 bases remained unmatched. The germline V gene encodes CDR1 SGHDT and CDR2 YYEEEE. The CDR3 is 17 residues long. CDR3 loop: CASSLRWQGVPPYEQYF. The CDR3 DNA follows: TGTGCCAGCAGCCTGAGGTGGCAGGGGGTCCCCCCCTACGAGCAGTACTTC.

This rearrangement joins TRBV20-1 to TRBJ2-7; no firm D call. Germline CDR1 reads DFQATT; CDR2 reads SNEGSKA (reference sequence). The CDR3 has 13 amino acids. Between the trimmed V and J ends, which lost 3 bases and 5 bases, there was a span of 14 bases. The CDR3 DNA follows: TGCAGTGCTAGGGTACTCGGATCCCACGAGCAGTACTTC. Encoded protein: CSARVLGSHEQYF.

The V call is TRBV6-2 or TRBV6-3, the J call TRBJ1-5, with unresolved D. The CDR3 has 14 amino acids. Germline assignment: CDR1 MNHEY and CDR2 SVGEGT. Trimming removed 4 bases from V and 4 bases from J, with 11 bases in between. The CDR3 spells CASSWEAQNQPQHF. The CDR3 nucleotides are TGTGCCAGCAGTTGGGAAGCCCAAAATCAGCCCCAGCATTTT.

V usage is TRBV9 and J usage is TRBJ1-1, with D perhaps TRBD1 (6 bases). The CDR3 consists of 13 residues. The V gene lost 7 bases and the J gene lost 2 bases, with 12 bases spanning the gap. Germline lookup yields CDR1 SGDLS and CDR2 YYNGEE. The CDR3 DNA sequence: TGTGCCAGCCGGCAGGGGTATAACACTGAAGCTTTCTTT. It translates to CASRQGYNTEAFF.

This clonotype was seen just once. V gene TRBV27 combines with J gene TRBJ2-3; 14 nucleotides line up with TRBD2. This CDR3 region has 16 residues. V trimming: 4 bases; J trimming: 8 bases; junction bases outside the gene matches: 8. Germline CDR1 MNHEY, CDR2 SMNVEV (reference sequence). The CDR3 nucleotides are TGTGCCAGCAGTTCCGGACTAGCGGGAGGATGGGGTACGCAGTATTTT. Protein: CASSSGLAGGWGTQYF.

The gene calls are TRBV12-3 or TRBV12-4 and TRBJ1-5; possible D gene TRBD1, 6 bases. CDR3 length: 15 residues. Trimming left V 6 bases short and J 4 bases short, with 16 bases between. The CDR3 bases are TGTGCCAGCAGGATAGCCAGGGGCAGGAATCAGCCCCAGCATTTT. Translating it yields CASRIARGRNQPQHF.

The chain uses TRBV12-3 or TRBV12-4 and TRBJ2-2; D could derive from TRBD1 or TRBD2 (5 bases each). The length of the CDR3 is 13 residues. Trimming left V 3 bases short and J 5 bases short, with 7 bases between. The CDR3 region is CASSFWGTGELFF. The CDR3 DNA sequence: TGTGCCAGCAGTTTTTGGGGGACCGGGGAGCTGTTTTTT.

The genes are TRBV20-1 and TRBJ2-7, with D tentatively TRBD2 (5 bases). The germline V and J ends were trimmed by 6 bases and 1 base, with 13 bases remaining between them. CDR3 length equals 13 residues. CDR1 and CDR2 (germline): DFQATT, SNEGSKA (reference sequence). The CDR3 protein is CSAPPDWSYEQYF. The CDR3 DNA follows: TGCAGTGCCCCACCGGACTGGTCCTACGAGCAGTACTTC.